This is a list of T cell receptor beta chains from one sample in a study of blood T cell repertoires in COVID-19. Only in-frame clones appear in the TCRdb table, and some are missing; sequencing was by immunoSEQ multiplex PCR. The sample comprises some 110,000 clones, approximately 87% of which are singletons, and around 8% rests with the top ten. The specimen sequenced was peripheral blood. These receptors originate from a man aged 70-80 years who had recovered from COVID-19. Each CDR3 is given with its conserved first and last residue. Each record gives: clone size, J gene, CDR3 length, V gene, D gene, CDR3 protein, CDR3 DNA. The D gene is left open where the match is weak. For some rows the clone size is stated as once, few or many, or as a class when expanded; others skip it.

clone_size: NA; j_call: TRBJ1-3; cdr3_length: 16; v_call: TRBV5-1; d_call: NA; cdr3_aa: CASSRGFADSGNTIYF; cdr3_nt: TGCGCCAGCAGCAGGGGGTTCGCCGACTCTGGAAACACCATATATTTT
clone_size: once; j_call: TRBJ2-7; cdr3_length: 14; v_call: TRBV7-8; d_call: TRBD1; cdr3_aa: CASSVWDSSYEQYF; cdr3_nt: TGTGCCAGCAGCGTGTGGGACAGCTCCTACGAGCAGTACTTC
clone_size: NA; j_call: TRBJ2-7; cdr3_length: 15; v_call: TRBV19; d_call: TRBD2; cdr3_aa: CASSRTSGTLNEQYF; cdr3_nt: TGTGCCAGTAGCCGGACTAGCGGGACGCTCAACGAGCAGTACTTC
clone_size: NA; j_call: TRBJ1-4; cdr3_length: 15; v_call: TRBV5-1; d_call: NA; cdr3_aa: CASSLGTTDNEKLFF; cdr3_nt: TGCGCCAGCAGCTTGGGTACGACAGATAATGAAAAACTGTTTTTT
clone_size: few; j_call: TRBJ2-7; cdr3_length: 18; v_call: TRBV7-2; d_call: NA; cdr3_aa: CASSLVGISTDLSYEQYF; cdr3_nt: TGTGCCAGCAGCTTAGTTGGAATTTCGACAGACCTCTCCTACGAGCAGTACTTC
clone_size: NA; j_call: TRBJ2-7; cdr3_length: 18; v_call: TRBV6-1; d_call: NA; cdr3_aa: CASSDFSTGLAGLYEQYF; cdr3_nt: TGTGCCAGCAGTGATTTCTCTACCGGGTTGGCAGGGTTGTACGAGCAGTACTTC
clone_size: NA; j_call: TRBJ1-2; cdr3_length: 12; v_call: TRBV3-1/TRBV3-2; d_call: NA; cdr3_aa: CASSLQVGGYTF; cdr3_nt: TGTGCCAGCAGCCTACAGGTTGGTGGCTACACCTTC
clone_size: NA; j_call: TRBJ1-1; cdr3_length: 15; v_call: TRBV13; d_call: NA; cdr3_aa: CASSLGEGGNTEAFF; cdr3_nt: TGTGCCAGCAGCTTAGGCGAGGGAGGGAACACTGAAGCTTTCTTT
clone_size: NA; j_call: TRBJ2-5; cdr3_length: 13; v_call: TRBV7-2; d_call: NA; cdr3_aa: CASSLQQQETQYF; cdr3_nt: TGTGCCAGCAGCTTACAACAGCAAGAGACCCAGTACTTC
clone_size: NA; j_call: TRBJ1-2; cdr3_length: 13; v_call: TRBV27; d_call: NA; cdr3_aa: CASRIQSNYGYTF; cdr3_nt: TGTGCCAGCAGGATTCAGTCTAACTATGGCTACACCTTC
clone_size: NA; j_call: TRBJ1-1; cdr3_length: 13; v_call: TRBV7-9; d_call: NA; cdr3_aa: CASNTRGSTEAFF; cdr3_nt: TGTGCCAGCAACACAAGGGGTTCCACTGAAGCTTTCTTT
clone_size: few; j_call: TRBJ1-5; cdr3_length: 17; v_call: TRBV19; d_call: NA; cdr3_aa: CASSTRQTPYSNQPQHF; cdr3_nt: TGTGCCAGTAGCACGAGGCAGACCCCATATAGCAATCAGCCCCAGCATTTT
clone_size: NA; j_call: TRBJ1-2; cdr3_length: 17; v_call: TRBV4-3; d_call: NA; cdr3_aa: CASSQEMVGGGYYGYTF; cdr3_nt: TGCGCCAGCAGCCAAGAAATGGTGGGGGGGGGATACTATGGCTACACCTTC
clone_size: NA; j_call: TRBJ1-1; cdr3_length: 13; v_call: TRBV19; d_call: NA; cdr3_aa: CASSIASRTEAFF; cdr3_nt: TGTGCCAGTAGTATAGCCAGTCGCACTGAAGCTTTCTTT
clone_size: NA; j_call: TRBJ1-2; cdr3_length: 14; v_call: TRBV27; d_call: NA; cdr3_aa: CASRPTFDSYGYTF; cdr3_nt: TGTGCCAGCAGACCAACTTTTGACAGCTATGGCTACACCTTC
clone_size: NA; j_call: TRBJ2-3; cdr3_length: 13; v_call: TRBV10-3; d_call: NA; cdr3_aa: CATVLQPGDTQYF; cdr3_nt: TGTGCCACGGTACTCCAACCGGGAGATACGCAGTATTTT
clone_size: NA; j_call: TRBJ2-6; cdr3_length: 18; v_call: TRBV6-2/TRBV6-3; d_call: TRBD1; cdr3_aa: CASSLRGQGPPLINVLTF; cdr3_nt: TGTGCCAGCAGTTTACGGGGACAGGGCCCCCCTCTGATTAACGTCCTGACTTTC
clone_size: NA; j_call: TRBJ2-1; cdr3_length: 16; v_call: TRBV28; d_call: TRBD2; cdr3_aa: CASSTFAGRVYNEQFF; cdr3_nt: TGTGCCAGCAGTACTTTCGCGGGGAGGGTCTACAATGAGCAGTTCTTC
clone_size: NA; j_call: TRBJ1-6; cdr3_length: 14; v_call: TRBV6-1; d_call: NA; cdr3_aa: CASSEAGADSPLHF; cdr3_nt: TGTGCCAGCAGTGAAGCAGGGGCCGATTCACCCCTCCACTTT
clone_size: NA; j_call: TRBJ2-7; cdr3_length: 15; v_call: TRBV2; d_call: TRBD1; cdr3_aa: CASRGLGGGQREQYF; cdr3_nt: TGTGCCAGCAGAGGGTTAGGGGGCGGTCAAAGGGAGCAGTACTTC
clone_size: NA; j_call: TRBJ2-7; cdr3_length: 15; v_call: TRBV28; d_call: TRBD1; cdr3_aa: CASREAGQASHEQYF; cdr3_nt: TGTGCCAGCAGAGAGGCCGGACAGGCGTCCCACGAGCAGTACTTC
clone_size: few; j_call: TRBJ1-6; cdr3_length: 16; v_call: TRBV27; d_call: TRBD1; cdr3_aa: CASSRRQGRNNSPLHF; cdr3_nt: TGTGCCAGCAGCCGTAGACAGGGCCGAAATAATTCACCCCTCCACTTT
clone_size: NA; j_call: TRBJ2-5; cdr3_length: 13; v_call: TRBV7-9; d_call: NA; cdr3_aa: CASSRWGEETQYF; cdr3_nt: TGTGCCAGCAGCCGATGGGGGGAGGAGACCCAGTACTTC
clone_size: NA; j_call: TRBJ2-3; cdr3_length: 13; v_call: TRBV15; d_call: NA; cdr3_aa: CATSRVYTDTQYF; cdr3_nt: TGTGCCACCAGCAGAGTTTACACAGATACGCAGTATTTT
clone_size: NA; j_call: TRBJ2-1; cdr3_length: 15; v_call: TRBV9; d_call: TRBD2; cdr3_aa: CASSSGLDSYNEQFF; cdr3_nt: TGTGCCAGCAGCTCAGGACTAGACTCCTACAATGAGCAGTTCTTC
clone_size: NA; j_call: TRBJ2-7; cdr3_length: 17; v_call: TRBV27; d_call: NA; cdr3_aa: CASSLRGDRFIPYEQYF; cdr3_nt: TGTGCCAGCAGTTTAAGGGGCGACAGGTTCATCCCCTACGAGCAGTACTTC
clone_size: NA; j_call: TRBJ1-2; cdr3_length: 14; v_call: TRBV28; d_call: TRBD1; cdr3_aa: CASSAPGQGGGYTF; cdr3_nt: TGTGCCAGCAGTGCGCCGGGACAGGGCGGCGGCTACACCTTC
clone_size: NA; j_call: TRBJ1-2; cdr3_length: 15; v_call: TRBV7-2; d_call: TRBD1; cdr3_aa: CASSLGTGDGYGYTF; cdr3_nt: TGTGCCAGCAGCTTAGGGACAGGGGATGGCTATGGCTACACCTTC
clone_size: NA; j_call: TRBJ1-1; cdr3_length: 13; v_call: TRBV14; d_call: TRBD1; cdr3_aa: CASSQGQGTGAFF; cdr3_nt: TGTGCCAGCAGCCAAGGACAGGGGACAGGAGCTTTCTTT
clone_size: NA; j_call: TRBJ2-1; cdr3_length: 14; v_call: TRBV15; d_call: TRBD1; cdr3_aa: CATKTGGSVVEQFF; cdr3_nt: TGTGCCACCAAGACAGGGGGAAGTGTCGTTGAGCAGTTCTTC
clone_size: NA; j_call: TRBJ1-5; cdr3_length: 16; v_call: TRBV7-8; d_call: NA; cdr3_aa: CASSLSRAWSNQPQHF; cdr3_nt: TGTGCCAGCAGCTTGAGCAGGGCTTGGAGCAATCAGCCCCAGCATTTT
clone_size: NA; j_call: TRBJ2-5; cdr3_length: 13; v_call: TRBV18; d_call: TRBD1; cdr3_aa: CASSTTGKETQYF; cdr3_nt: TGTGCCAGCTCAACGACAGGGAAAGAGACCCAGTACTTC
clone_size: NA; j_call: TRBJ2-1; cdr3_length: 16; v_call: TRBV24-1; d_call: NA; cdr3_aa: CATSDPGAGSYNEQFF; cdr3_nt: TGTGCCACCAGTGATCCAGGGGCGGGCTCCTACAATGAGCAGTTCTTC
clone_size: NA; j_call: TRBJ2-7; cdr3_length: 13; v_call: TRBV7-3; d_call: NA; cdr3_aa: CASSLFQSYEQYF; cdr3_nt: TGTGCCAGCAGCTTATTCCAGTCCTACGAGCAGTACTTC
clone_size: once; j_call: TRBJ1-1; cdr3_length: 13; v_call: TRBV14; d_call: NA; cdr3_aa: CASTTGLGTEAFF; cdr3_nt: TGTGCCAGCACCACAGGGTTGGGAACTGAAGCTTTCTTT
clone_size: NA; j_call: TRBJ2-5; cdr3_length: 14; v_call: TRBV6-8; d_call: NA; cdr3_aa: CASSGREASETQYF; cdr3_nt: TGTGCCAGCAGTGGACGGGAAGCGAGCGAGACCCAGTACTTC
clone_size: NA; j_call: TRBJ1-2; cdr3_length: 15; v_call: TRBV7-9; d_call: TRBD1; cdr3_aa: CASSLSRGSNYGYTF; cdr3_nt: TGTGCCAGCAGCTTGAGCAGGGGGAGTAACTATGGCTACACCTTC
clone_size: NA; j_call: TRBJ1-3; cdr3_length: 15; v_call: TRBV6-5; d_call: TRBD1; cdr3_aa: CASRPGQLSGNTIYF; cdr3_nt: TGTGCCAGCAGACCGGGACAGCTCTCTGGAAACACCATATATTTT
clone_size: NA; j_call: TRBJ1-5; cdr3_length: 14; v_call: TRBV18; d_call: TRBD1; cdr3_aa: CASSPTRGGQPQHF; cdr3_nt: TGTGCCAGCTCACCAACCCGAGGGGGCCAGCCCCAGCATTTT
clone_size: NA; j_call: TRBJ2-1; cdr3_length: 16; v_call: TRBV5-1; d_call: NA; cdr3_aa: CASSLYDQGLMNEQFF; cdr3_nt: TGCGCCAGCAGTTTATATGACCAGGGGTTAATGAATGAGCAGTTCTTC
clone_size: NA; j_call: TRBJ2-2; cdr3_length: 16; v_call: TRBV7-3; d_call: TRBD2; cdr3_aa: CASSCGRVGGTGELFF; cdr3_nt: TGTGCCAGCAGCTGCGGGAGGGTAGGCGGCACCGGGGAGCTGTTTTTT
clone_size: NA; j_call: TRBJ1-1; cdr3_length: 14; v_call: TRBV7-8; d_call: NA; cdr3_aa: CASSSGHRYTEAFF; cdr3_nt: TGTGCCAGCAGCTCGGGACATCGGTACACTGAAGCTTTCTTT
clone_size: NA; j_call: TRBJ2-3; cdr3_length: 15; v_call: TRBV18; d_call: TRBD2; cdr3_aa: CASSRLADSTDTQYF; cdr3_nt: TGTGCCAGCTCTCGACTAGCGGATAGCACAGATACGCAGTATTTT
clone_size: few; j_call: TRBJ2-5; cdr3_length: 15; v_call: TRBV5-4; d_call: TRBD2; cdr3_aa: CASSLRRGGGETQYF; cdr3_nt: TGTGCCAGCAGCTTAAGGCGGGGGGGCGGAGAGACCCAGTACTTC
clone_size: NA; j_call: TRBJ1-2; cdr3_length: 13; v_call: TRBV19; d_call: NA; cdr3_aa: CASSIGGARGYTF; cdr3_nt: TGTGCCAGTAGTATAGGCGGGGCTCGTGGCTACACCTTC
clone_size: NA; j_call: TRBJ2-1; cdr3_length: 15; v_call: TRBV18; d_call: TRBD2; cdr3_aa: CASSRQTSGKGEQFF; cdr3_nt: TGTGCCAGCTCAAGACAGACTAGCGGGAAGGGTGAGCAGTTCTTC
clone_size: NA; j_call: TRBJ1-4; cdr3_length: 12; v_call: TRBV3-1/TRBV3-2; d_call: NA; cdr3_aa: CASSQSTGGRIF; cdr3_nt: TGTGCCAGCAGCCAATCGACAGGAGGAAGAATTTTT
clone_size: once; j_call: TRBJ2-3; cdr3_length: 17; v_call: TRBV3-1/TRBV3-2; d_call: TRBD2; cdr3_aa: CASSQDRSSGSTDTQYF; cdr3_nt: TGTGCCAGCAGCCAAGATCGGTCTAGCGGGAGCACAGATACGCAGTATTTT